Below are 4 T cell receptor beta chains sequenced from a single sample in a study of cytomegalovirus exposure and HLA in healthy donors. PCR primers comprised 60 Vbeta and 13 Jbeta primers. Measured with immunoSEQ multiplex PCR; TCRdb has only the in-frame clones, and not every one. The table lists some 190,000 clones, roughly four fifths of them singletons, with 3% to 4% in the top ten. Specimen: PBMCs. The source is a woman in her 30s in good health and CMV-seropositive.

For the CDR3, the DNA is TGTGCCAGCAGGCAACAGAACTATGGCTACACCTTC. Encoded protein: CASRQQNYGYTF. The chain recombines TRBV28 with TRBJ1-2; D is undetermined. Trimming shortened V by 6 bases and J by 2 bases, and 7 bases separated the two germline ends. The CDR3 length is 12 residues. Germline CDR1 reads MDHEN; CDR2 reads SYDVKM.

The chain employs TRBV7-9 and TRBJ1-6; 12 positions agree with TRBD1. The CDR3 totals 16 residues. With 4 bases clipped from V and 7 bases from J, the junction kept 5 bases outside the gene matches. Looked up from germline, CDR1 is SEHNR and CDR2 is FQNEAQ (reference sequence). CDR3 amino acids: CASSSGTGGLNSPLHF. CDR3 DNA sequence: TGTGCCAGCAGCTCCGGGACAGGGGGCTTGAATTCACCCCTCCACTTT.

The chain uses TRBV27 and TRBJ2-2; the D gene is possibly TRBD1 (5 bases). Germline CDR1 and CDR2: MNHEY and SMNVEV (reference sequence). There are 14 residues in the CDR3. Trimming took 10 bases from V and 2 from J, leaving 14 bases between them. The CDR3 DNA reads TGTGCCACCCGATCAGGGTCCAACACCGGGGAGCTGTTTTTT. The encoded protein is CATRSGSNTGELFF.

J is TRBJ2-5 and V is TRBV28; a weak D match, TRBD2 (5 bases). Germline V gene sequence: CDR1 MDHEN, CDR2 SYDVKM. The CDR3 length is 16 residues. The germline V and J ends were trimmed by 4 bases and 4 bases, with 19 bases remaining between them. This CDR3 reads CASSYPGQLVGETQYF. As DNA, the CDR3 is TGTGCCAGCAGTTACCCCGGGCAACTAGTGGGAGAGACCCAGTACTTC.